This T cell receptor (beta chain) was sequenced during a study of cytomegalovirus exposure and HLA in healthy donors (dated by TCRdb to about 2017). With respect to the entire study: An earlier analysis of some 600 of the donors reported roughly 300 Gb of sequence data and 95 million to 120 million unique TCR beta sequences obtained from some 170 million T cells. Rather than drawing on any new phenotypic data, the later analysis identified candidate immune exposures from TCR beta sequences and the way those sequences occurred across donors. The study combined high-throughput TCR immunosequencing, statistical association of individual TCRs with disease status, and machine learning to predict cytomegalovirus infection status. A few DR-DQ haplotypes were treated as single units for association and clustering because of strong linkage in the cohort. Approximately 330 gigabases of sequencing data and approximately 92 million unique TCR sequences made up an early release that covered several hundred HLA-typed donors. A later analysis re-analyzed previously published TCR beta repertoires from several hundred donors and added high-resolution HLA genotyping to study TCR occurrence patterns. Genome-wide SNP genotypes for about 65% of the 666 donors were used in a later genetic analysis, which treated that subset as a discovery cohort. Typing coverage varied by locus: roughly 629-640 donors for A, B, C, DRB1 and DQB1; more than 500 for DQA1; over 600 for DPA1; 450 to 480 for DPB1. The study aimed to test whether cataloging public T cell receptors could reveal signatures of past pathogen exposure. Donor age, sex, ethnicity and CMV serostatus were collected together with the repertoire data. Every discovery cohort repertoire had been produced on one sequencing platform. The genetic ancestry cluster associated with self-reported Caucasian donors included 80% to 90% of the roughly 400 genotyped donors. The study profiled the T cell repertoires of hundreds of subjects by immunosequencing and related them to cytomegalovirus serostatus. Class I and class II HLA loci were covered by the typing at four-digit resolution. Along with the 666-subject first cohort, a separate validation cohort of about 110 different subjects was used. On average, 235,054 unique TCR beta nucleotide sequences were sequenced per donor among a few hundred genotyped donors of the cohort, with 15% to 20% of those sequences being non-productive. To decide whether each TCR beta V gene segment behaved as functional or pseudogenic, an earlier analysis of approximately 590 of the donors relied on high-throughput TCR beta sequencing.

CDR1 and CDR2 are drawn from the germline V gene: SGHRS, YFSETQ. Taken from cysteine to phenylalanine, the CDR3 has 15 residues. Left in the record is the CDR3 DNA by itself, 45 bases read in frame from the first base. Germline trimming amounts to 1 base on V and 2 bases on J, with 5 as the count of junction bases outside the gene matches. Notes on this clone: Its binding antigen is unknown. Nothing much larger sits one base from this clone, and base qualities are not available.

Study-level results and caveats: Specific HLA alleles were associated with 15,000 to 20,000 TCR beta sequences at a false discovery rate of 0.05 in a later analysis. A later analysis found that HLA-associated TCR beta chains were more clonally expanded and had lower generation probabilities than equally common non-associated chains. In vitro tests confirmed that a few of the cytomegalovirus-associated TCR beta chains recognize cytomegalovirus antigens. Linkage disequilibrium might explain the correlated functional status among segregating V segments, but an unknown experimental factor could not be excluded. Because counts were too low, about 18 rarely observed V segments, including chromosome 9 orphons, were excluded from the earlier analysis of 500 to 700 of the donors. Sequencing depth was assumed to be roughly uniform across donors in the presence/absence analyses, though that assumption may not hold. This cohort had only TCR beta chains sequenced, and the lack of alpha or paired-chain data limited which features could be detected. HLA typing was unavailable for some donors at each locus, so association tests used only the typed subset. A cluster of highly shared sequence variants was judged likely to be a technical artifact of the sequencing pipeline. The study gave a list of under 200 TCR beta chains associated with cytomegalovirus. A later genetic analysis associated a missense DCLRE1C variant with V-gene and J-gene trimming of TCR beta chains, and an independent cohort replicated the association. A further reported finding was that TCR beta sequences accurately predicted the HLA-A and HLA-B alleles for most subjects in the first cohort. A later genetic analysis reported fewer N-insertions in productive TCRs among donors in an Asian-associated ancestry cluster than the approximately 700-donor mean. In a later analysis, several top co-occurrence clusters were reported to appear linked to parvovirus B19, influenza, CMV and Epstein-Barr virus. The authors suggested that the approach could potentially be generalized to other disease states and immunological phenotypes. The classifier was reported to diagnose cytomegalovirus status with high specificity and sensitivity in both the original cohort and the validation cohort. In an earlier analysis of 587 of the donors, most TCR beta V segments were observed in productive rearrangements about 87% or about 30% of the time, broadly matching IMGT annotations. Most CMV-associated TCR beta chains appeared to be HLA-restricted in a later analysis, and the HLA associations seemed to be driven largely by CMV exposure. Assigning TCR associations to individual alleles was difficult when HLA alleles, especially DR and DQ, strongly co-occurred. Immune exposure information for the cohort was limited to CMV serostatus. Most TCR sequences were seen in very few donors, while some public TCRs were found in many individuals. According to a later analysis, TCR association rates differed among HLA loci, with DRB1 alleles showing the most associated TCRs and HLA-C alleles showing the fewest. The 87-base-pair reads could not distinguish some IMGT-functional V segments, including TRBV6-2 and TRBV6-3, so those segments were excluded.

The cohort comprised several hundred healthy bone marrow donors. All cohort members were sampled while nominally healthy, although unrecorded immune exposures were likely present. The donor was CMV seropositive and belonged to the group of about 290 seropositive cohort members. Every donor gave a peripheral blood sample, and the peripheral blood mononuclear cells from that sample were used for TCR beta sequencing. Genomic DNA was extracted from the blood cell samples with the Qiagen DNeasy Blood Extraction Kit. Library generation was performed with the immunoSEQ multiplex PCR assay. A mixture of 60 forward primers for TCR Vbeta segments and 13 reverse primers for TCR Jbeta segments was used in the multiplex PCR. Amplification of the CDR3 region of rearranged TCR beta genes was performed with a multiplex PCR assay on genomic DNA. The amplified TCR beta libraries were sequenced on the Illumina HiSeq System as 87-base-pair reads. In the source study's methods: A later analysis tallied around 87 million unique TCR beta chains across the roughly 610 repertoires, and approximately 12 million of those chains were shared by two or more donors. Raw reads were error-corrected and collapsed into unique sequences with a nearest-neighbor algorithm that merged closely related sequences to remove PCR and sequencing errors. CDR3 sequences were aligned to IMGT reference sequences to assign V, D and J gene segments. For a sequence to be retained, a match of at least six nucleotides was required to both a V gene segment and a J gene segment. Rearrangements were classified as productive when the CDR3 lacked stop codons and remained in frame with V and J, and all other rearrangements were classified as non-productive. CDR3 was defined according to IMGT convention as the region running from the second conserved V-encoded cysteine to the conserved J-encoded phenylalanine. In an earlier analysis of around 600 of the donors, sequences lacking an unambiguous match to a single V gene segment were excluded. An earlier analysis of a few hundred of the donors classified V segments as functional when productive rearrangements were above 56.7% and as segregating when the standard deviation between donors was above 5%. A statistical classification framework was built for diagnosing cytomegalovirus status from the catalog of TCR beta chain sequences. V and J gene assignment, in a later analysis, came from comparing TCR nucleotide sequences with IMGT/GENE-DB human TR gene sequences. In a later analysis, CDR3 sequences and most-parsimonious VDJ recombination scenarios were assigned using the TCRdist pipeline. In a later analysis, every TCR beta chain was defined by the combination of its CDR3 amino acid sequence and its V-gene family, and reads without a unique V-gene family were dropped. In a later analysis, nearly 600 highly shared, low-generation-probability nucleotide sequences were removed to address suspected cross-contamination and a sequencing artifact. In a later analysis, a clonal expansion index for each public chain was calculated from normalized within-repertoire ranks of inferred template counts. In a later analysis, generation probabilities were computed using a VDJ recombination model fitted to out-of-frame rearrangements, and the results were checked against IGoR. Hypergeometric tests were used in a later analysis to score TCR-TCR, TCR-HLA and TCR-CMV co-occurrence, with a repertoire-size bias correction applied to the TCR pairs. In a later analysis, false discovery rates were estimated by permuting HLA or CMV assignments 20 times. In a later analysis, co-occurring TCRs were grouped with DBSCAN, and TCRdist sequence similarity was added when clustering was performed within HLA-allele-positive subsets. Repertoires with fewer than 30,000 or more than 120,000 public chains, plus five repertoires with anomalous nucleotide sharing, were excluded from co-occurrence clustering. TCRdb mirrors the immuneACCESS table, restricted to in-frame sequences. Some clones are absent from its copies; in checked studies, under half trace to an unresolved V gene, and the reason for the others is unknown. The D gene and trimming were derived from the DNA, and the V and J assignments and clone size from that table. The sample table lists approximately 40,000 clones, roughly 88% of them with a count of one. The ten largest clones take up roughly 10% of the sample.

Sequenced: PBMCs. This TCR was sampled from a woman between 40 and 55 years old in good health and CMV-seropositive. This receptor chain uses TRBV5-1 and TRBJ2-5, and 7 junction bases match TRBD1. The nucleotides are TGCGCCAGCAGCTTGTGGGCAGGGGGACAAGAGACCCAGTACTTC. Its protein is CASSLWAGGQETQYF. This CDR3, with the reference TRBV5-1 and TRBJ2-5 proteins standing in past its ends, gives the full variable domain KAGVTQTPRYLIKTRGQQVTLSCSPISGHRSVSWYQQTPGQGLQFLFEYFSETQRNKGNFPGRFSGRQFSNSRSEMNVSTLELGDSALYLCASSLWAGGQETQYFGPGTRLLVL.